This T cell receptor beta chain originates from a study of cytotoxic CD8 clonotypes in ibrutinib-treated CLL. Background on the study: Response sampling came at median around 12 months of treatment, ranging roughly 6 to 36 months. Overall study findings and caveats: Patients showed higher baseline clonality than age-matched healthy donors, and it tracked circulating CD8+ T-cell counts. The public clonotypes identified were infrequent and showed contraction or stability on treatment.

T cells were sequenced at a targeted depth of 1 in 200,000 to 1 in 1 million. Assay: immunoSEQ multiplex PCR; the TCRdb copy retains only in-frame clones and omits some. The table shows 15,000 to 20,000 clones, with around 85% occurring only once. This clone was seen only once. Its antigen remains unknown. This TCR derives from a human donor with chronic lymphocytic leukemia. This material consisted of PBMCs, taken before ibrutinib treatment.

The CDR3 sequence is CASSRQIHSGANVLTF. CDR3 nucleotide sequence: TGTGCCAGCAGCCGTCAAATCCACTCTGGGGCCAACGTCCTGACTTTC. The J gene is TRBJ2-6, the V gene TRBV5-8, with D unresolved. This CDR3 has 16 amino acids. Between the trimmed V and J ends, which lost 4 bases and 0 bases, there was a span of 11 bases. Germline CDR1 is SGHTS and CDR2 is YDEGEE.